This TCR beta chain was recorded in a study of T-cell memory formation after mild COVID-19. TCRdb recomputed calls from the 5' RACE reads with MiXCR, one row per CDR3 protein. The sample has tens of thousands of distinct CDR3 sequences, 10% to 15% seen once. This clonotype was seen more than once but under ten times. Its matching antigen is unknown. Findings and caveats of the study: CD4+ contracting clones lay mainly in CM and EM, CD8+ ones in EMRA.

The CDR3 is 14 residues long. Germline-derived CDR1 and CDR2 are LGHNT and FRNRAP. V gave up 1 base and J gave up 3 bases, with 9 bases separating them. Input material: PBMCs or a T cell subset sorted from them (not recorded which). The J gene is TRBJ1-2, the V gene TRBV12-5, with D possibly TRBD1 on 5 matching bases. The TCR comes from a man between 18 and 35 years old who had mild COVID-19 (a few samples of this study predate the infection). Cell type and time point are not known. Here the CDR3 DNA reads TGTGCTAGTGGTTTGGGGGACCGGGACTATGGCTACACCTTC. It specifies CASGLGDRDYGYTF.